The rows below give T cell receptor beta chains drawn from one sample of a study of CD8 T cells in ankylosing spondylitis. Using its own MiXCR run on the 5' RACE reads, TCRdb lists one record per CDR3 protein. The table includes about 510,000 distinct CDR3 sequences, roughly 5.2% detected once. Sequenced material: blood, either unsorted or a sorted T cell fraction (not recorded which). Receptors were obtained from a male donor with ankylosing spondylitis. CDR3s include the opening cysteine and the closing phenylalanine or tryptophan. D genes are given only for firm matches. Some rows mark clone size as missing; the rest say once, few, many or name a class of expanded clone.

clone size	V gene	J gene	D gene	CDR3 length	CDR3 protein	CDR3 DNA
many	TRBV4-3	TRBJ1-5	-	15	CASSQELGLNQPQHF	TGCGCCAGCAGCCAAGAGCTGGGTTTAAATCAGCCCCAGCATTTT
many	TRBV5-1	TRBJ2-3	-	14	CASSSGDSLDTQYF	TGCGCCAGCAGCTCAGGGGACTCCTTAGATACGCAGTATTTT
many	TRBV6-2/TRBV6-3	TRBJ1-2	-	14	CASSRNEGRSGYTF	TGTGCCAGCAGCAGAAACGAGGGAAGGAGTGGCTACACCTTC
many	TRBV29-1	TRBJ2-1	-	13	CSVDGPTRGEQFF	TGCAGCGTTGACGGGCCAACTCGTGGTGAGCAGTTCTTC
few	TRBV7-2	TRBJ2-3	-	14	CASSVRGARNTQYF	TGTGCCAGCAGCGTGAGGGGGGCTAGGAATACGCAGTATTTT
-	TRBV7-6	TRBJ2-3	TRBD2	17	CASSFSGGGRGTDTQYF	TGTGCCAGCAGCTTCAGCGGGGGAGGAAGGGGCACAGATACGCAGTATTTT
many	TRBV12-3/TRBV12-4	TRBJ2-3	-	14	CASSFGEGTDTQYF	TGTGCCAGCAGTTTTGGCGAGGGAACAGATACGCAGTATTTT
many	TRBV7-2	TRBJ2-3	-	15	CASSLGEFRMDTQYF	TGTGCCAGCAGCTTAGGGGAGTTTAGGATGGATACGCAGTATTTT
many	TRBV5-5	TRBJ2-1	-	14	CASSLVTAGNEQFF	TGTGCCAGCAGCTTGGTGACGGCCGGGAATGAGCAGTTCTTC
few	TRBV20-1	TRBJ1-5	TRBD1	14	CSATGTGAYQPQHF	TGCAGTGCTACCGGGACAGGAGCCTATCAGCCCCAGCATTTT
many	TRBV28	TRBJ2-3	-	17	CASRVGPPGKSTDTQYF	TGTGCCAGCAGGGTTGGCCCTCCGGGAAAAAGCACAGATACGCAGTATTTT
many	TRBV7-9	TRBJ1-5	-	17	CASSSPRGAGGNQPQHF	TGTGCCAGCAGTTCACCGAGAGGGGCGGGTGGCAATCAGCCCCAGCATTTT
many	TRBV7-9	TRBJ2-2	TRBD2	17	CASSQGLAGANTGELFF	TGTGCCAGCAGCCAGGGACTAGCGGGAGCGAACACCGGGGAGCTGTTTTTT
many	TRBV25-1	TRBJ1-1	TRBD1	18	CASSDAGQGAMSNTEAFF	TGTGCCAGCAGTGACGCAGGACAGGGGGCCATGAGCAACACTGAAGCTTTCTTT
many	TRBV24-1	TRBJ2-1	-	14	CATSGTEGYNEQFF	TGTGCCACCAGTGGGACAGAGGGATACAATGAGCAGTTCTTC
many	TRBV20-1	TRBJ2-3	TRBD1	15	CSARDGQVFTDTQYF	TGCAGTGCTCGCGATGGACAGGTCTTTACAGATACGCAGTATTTT
many	TRBV12-3/TRBV12-4	TRBJ2-1	-	11	CATSGFNEQFF	TGTGCCACCTCAGGGTTCAATGAGCAGTTCTTC
few	TRBV20-1	TRBJ2-7	TRBD2	14	CSARPSGRTHEQYF	TGCAGTGCTAGACCGAGCGGGAGAACCCACGAGCAGTACTTC
-	TRBV7-2	TRBJ2-3	TRBD1	15	CASSPRTGFQDTQYF	TGTGCCAGCAGCCCCCGGACAGGATTTCAGGATACGCAGTATTTT
many	TRBV27	TRBJ2-7	-	14	CASSPRGGSYEQYF	TGTGCCAGCAGTCCCCGGGGAGGATCCTACGAGCAGTACTTC
many	TRBV2	TRBJ2-5	TRBD1	13	CASCLGQAETQYF	TGTGCCAGCTGTTTAGGACAGGCGGAGACCCAGTACTTC
many	TRBV10-3	TRBJ2-3	-	12	CAIGVSTDTQYF	TGTGCCATCGGGGTGTCCACAGATACGCAGTATTTT
many	TRBV11-3	TRBJ2-2	-	11	CASGRGAKLFF	TGTGCCAGTGGCCGGGGGGCGAAGCTGTTTTTT
many	TRBV20-1	TRBJ2-3	-	14	CSARDRRVTDTQYF	TGCAGTGCTAGAGACCGAAGGGTCACAGATACGCAGTATTTT
many	TRBV6-5	TRBJ1-4	TRBD1	16	CASSYETGVSDEKLFF	TGTGCCAGCAGTTACGAGACAGGGGTATCAGATGAAAAACTGTTTTTT
many	TRBV7-8	TRBJ2-7	-	13	CASSSQTRDEQYF	TGTGCCAGCAGCTCGCAGACTAGAGACGAGCAGTACTTC
many	TRBV7-9	TRBJ2-2	TRBD1	15	CASSRDRFPTGELFF	TGTGCCAGCAGCCGGGACAGGTTTCCCACCGGGGAGCTGTTTTTT
many	TRBV20-1	TRBJ2-3	-	16	CSARDLVSGPTDTQYF	TGCAGTGCTAGAGATTTAGTAAGCGGACCCACAGATACGCAGTATTTT
many	TRBV20-1	TRBJ2-3	TRBD2	15	CSAGGTSGGAATQYF	TGCAGTGCTGGTGGGACTAGCGGGGGGGCGGCTACGCAGTATTTT
many	TRBV7-2	TRBJ2-3	-	15	CASSPQGGGTDTQYF	TGTGCCAGCAGCCCTCAGGGAGGGGGGACAGATACGCAGTATTTT
many	TRBV18	TRBJ2-1	-	12	CASSPTYHEQFF	TGTGCCAGCTCACCGACTTACCATGAGCAGTTCTTC
many	TRBV12-3/TRBV12-4	TRBJ2-7	-	15	CASSLWGARSHEQYF	TGTGCCAGCAGTTTATGGGGGGCGCGTTCCCACGAGCAGTACTTC
many	TRBV7-9	TRBJ1-5	-	13	CASSLGGLGTQHF	TGTGCCAGCAGCTTAGGAGGATTGGGGACCCAGCATTTT
many	TRBV4-2	TRBJ1-3	TRBD1	16	CASSQVRGQGFNTIYF	TGTGCCAGCAGCCAAGTTCGCGGACAGGGCTTTAACACCATATATTTT
many	TRBV12-3/TRBV12-4	TRBJ2-7	TRBD2	15	CASSPLAGNIYEQYF	TGTGCCAGCAGTCCTCTAGCGGGAAATATCTACGAGCAGTACTTC
-	TRBV27	TRBJ2-1	TRBD1	16	CASSFLGQGARDEQFF	TGTGCCAGCAGTTTTTTAGGTCAGGGGGCGCGTGATGAGCAGTTCTTC
many	TRBV9	TRBJ1-2	TRBD1	15	CASSGPGQGIDGYTF	TGTGCCAGCAGCGGTCCGGGACAGGGGATCGATGGCTACACCTTC
few	TRBV7-2	TRBJ1-5	-	13	CASSLARRQPQHF	TGTGCCAGCAGCTTAGCCCGGAGGCAGCCCCAGCATTTT
many	TRBV10-2	TRBJ1-1	-	12	CASSTIGTEAFF	TGCGCCAGCAGTACTATAGGCACTGAAGCTTTCTTT
few	TRBV20-1	TRBJ2-3	-	15	CSARGERQSTDTQYF	TGCAGTGCTAGAGGGGAGCGCCAGAGCACAGATACGCAGTATTTT
many	TRBV6-2/TRBV6-3	TRBJ2-3	-	17	CASSPVVGGPSADTQYF	TGTGCCAGCAGCCCAGTGGTGGGTGGGCCCTCGGCAGATACGCAGTATTTT
many	TRBV11-2	TRBJ1-5	TRBD1	20	CARGSRGRQWVSYRNQPQHF	TGTGCCCGAGGGAGCAGGGGGCGTCAGTGGGTTTCTTACCGCAATCAGCCCCAGCATTTT
many	TRBV20-1	TRBJ2-5	TRBD2	14	CSASTSGGVETQYF	TGCAGTGCTAGTACTAGCGGGGGGGTGGAGACCCAGTACTTC